This T cell receptor beta chain was observed in a study of T cell responses to AZD1222 COVID-19 vaccine (dated by TCRdb to about 2021). In the study overall: AZD1222 recipients with second doses at about 4 weeks or about 12 weeks were pooled, because spike-specific TCR depth and breadth did not differ between schedules. Enrollment into the trials was organized by age into subgroups of 18-55, 56-69 and 70-plus years, and those subgroups contained approximately 160, 26 and 62 TCR-sequenced participants, respectively. TCR sequencing covered about 230 trial participants: roughly 200 given two doses of AZD1222 and 26 given two doses of MenACWY control vaccine. The study at large found these results: Spike-specific TCR breadth and depth rose significantly after two AZD1222 doses compared with day 0 and with MenACWY recipients. Vaccine-associated CD4 TCRs spanned the whole spike protein, with dominant responses in regions 160-218 and 743-854. The 56-69-year group was small, and its depth increase did not reach significance, likely because of low power. Epitopes outside the regions mutated in the B.1.351 and B.1.1.7 variants were reportedly recognized by nearly half of the unique spike-specific TCRs. Participants were mostly white British, with more females than males. The authors suggested clonal diversity may have been underestimated. Because no day 14 peak-response samples were available, repertoires were characterized only after the peak T cell response. Conclusions about previously exposed vaccinees are limited because only a handful of AZD1222 recipients were SARS-CoV-2 seropositive at baseline.

In the paper's terms, the time point label means: baseline before first vaccination. Vaccinee samples came from UK trials COV001 and COV002, including a single-blind randomized controlled phase 2/3 trial of AZD1222 (ChAdOx1 nCoV-19) in healthy adults. Trial participant PBMC samples were collected at day 0 and day 28 after the second dose for TCRbeta chain sequencing. The CDR3 regions of human TCRbeta chains were subjected to immunosequencing. Processing in the source paper ran as follows. TCRs in the repertoires were compared against a reference library of SARS-CoV-2-specific TCRs that had been generated with the MIRA antigen-specificity platform. Breadth meant the fraction of unique TCRs that were SARS-CoV-2-associated, whereas depth meant the fraction of total T cells that were SARS-CoV-2-associated. Using the MIRA data, each spike-specific TCR was mapped to the spike region that the TCR reacts to and placed in a CD4 or CD8 class. Log10-transformed breadth and depth values were compared by one-way ANOVA with Sidak's multiple comparisons tests. Not all clones reach the TCRdb copy of this immuneACCESS table, which keeps in-frame sequences only. Checked studies attribute under half of the gap to unresolved V genes and leave the rest unexplained. V, J and clone size reflect that table, while D and trimming were determined from the DNA. Within this sample are about 78,000 clones, with 65% to 85% of them counted one time only. The top ten hold approximately 2.8% of the sample.

To note about this clone: No cognate antigen has been identified for it. Qualities for individual bases were not recorded, and no much larger clone is one base off.

The sequences come from peripheral blood, collected on day 0 of AZD1222 vaccination. The clonotype originates from an adult in good health.

The CDR3 region has the sequence CASSTQGAGANVLTF. The DNA sequence follows: TGTGCCAGCAGCACACAGGGTGCCGGGGCCAACGTCCTGACTTTC. The sequence links TRBV9 to TRBJ2-6, and possibly TRBD1, on 6 matching bases. Relative to germline, V is 4 bases shorter and J is 4 bases shorter, with 12 bases between their ends. The CDR3, from cysteine to phenylalanine, totals 15 residues. CDR3 DNA only is kept here, 45 bases in frame from base 1. The germline V gene supplies CDR1 SGDLS and CDR2 YYNGEE.